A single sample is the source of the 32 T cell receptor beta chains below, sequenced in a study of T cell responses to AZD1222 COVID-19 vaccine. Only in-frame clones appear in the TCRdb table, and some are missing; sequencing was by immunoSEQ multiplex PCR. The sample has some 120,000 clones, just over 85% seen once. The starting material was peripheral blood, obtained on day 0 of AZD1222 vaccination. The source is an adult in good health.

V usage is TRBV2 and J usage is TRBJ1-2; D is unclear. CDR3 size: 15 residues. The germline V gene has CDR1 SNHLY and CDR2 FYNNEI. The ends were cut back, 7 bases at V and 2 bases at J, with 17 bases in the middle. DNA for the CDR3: TGTGCCAGCACTCTAGAAATGCAACCGAACTATGGCTACACCTTC. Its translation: CASTLEMQPNYGYTF.

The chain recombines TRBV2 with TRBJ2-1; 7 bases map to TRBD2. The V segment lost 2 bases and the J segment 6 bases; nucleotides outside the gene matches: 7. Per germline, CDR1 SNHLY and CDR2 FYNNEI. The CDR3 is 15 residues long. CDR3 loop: CASSEMGEGRNEQFF. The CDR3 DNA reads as TGTGCCAGCAGTGAAATGGGGGAGGGCCGCAATGAGCAGTTCTTC.

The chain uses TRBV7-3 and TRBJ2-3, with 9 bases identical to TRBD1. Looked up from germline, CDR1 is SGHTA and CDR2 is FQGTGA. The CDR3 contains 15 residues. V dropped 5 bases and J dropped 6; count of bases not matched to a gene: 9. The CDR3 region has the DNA TGTGCCAGCAGCCGGGGACAGGGAAAGGGCGATACGCAGTATTTT. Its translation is CASSRGQGKGDTQYF.

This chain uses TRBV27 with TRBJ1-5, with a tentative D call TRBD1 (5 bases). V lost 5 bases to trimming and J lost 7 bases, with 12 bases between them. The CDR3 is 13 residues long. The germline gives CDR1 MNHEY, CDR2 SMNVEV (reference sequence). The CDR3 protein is CASSLAGGQPQHF. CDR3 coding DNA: TGTGCCAGCAGTCTGGCCGGGGGACAGCCCCAGCATTTT.

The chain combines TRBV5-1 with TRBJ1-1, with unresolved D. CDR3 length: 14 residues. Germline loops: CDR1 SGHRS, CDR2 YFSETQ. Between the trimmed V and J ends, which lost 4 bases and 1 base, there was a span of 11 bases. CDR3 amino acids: CASSTWGENTEAFF. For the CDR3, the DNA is TGCGCCAGCAGCACCTGGGGAGAGAACACTGAAGCTTTCTTT.

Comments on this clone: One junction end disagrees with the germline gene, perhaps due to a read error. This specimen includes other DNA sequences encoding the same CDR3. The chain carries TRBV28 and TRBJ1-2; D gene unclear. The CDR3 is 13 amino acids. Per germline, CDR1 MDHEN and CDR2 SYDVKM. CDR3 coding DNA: TGTGCCAGCAGGACTGATGTAGGCTATGGCTACACCTTT. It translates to CASRTDVGYGYTF.

The CDR3 spells CASSFGGNEKLFF. The CDR3 coding sequence is TGTGCCAGCAGCTTCGGAGGTAATGAAAAACTGTTTTTT. This chain joins TRBV5-6 and TRBJ1-4; unclear D gene. The ends were cut back, 2 bases at V and 4 bases at J, with 6 bases in the middle. The germline gives CDR1 SGHDT, CDR2 YYEEEE. The CDR3 runs to 13 residues.

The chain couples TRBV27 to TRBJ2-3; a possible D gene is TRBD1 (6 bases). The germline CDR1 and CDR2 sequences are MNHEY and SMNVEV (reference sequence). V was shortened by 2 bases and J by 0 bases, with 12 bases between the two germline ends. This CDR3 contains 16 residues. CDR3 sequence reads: CASSLRYRASTDTQYF. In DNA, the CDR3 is TGTGCCAGCAGTTTACGCTACAGGGCTAGCACAGATACGCAGTATTTT.

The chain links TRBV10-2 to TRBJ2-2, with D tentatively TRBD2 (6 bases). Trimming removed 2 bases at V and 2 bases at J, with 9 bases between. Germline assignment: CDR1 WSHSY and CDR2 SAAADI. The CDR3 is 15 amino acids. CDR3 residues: CASSEPGTNTGELFF. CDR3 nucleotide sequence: TGCGCCAGCAGTGAGCCCGGGACTAACACCGGGGAGCTGTTTTTT.

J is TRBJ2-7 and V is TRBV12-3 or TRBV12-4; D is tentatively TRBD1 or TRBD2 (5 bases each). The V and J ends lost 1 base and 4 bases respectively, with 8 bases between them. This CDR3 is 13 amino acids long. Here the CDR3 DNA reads TGTGCCAGCAGTTTAGGGGGACCATACGAGCAGTACTTC. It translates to CASSLGGPYEQYF.

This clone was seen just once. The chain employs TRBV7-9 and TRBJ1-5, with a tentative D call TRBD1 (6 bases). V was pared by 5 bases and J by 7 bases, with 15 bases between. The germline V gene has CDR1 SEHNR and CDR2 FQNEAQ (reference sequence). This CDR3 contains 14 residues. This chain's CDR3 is CASSRDAGAQPQHF. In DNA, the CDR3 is TGTGCCAGCAGCCGCGATGCGGGGGCACAGCCCCAGCATTTT.

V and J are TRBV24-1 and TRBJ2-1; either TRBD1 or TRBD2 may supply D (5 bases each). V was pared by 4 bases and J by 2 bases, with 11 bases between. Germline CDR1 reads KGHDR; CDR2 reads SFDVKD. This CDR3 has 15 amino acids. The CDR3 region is CATSEGVIPYNEQFF. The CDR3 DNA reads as TGTGCCACCAGTGAGGGGGTCATTCCCTACAATGAGCAGTTCTTC.

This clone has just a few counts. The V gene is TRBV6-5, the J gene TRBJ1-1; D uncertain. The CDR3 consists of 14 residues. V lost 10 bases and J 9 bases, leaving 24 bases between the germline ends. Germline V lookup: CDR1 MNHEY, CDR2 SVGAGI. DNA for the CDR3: TGTGCCACCGTAGCGGATGGTGGACGGAGGAAAGCTTTCTTT. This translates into CATVADGGRRKAFF.

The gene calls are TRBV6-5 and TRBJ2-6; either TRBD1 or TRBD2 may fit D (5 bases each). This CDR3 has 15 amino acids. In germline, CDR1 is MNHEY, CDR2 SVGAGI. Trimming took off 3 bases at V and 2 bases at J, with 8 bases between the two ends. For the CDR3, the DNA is TGTGCCAGCAGTTATGGGGGAGCTGGGGCCAACGTCCTGACTTTC. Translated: CASSYGGAGANVLTF.

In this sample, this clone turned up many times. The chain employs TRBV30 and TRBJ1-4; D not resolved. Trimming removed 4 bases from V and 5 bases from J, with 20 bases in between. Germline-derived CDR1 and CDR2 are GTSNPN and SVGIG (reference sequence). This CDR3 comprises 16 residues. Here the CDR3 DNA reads TGTGCCTGGAAACCCGGCTTCAGTTTACCCAATGAAAAACTGTTTTTT. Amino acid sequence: CAWKPGFSLPNEKLFF.

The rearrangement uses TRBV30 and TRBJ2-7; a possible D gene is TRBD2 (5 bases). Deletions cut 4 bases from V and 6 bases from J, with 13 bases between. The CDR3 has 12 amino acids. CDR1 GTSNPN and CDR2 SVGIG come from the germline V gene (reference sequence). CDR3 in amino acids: CAWTRGYPEQYF. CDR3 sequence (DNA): TGTGCCTGGACACGAGGGTACCCCGAGCAGTACTTC.

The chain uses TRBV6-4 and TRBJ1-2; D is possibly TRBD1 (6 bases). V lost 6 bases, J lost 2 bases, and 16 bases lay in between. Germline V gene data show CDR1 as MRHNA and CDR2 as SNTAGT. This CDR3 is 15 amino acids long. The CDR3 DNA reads TGTGCCAGCAGGCCAGGTCAGGGGCACAACTATGGCTACACCTTC. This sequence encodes CASRPGQGHNYGYTF.

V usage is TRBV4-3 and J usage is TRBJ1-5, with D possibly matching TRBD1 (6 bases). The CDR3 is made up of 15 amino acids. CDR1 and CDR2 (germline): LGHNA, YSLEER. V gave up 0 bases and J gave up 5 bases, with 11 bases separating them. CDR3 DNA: TGCGCCAGCAGCCAAGACCGAAACAGGGATCAGCCCCAGCATTTT. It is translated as CASSQDRNRDQPQHF.

The chain's CDR3 is CASSGVGQGEGYEQYF. The DNA of the CDR3 is TGTGCCAGCAGTGGAGTCGGACAGGGGGAAGGTTACGAGCAGTACTTC. The V and J genes are TRBV2 and TRBJ2-7; TRBD1 matches at 10 bases. The CDR3 runs 16 residues. CDR1 and CDR2 (germline): SNHLY, FYNNEI. The trim removed 4 bases at V and 4 bases at J, leaving 10 bases unmatched.

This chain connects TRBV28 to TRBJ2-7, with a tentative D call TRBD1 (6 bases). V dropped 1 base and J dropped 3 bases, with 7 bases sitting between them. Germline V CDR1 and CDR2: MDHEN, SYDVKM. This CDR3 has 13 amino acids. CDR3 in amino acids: CASSLLQGYEQYF. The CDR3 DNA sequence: TGTGCCAGCAGTTTATTACAGGGCTACGAGCAGTACTTC.

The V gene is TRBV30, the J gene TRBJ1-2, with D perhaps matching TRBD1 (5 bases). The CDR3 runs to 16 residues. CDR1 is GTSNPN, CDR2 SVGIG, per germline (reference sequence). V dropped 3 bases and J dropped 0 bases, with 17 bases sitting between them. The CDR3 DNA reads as TGTGCCTGGAGGCCACTCGGGACGGCAACTAACTATGGCTACACCTTC. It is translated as CAWRPLGTATNYGYTF.

CDR3 region: CASSPTGIRSPADTQYF. In DNA, the CDR3 is TGTGCCAGCAGCCCAACCGGGATCCGCTCTCCCGCAGATACGCAGTATTTT. This chain joins TRBV7-2 and TRBJ2-3, with D possibly being TRBD2 (5 bases). Trimming cost V 5 bases and J 4 bases, with 22 bases left between them. Germline CDR1 and CDR2: SGHTA and FQGNSA. The CDR3 length is 17 residues.

CDR3 in amino acids: CASSLSQGSEKLFF. The CDR3 coding sequence is TGCGCCAGCAGCTTGTCCCAGGGAAGTGAAAAACTGTTTTTT. This rearrangement joins TRBV5-1 to TRBJ1-4; perhaps TRBD1 as D (5 bases). The CDR3 is made up of 14 amino acids. Per the germline V gene, CDR1 is SGHRS and CDR2 is YFSETQ. Deletions cut 1 base from V and 7 bases from J, with 11 bases between.

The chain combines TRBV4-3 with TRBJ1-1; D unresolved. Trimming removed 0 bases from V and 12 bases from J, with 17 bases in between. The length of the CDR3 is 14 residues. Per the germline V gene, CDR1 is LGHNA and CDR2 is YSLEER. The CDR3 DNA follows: TGCGCCAGCAGCCAAGATTTCGAGGGAAGATTGACTTTCTTT. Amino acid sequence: CASSQDFEGRLTFF.

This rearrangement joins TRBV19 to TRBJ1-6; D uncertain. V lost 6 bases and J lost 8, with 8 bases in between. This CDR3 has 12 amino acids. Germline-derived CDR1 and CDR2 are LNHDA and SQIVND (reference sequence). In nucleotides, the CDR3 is TGTGCCAGTAGCCCCGGGGATTCACCCCTCCACTTT. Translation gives CASSPGDSPLHF.

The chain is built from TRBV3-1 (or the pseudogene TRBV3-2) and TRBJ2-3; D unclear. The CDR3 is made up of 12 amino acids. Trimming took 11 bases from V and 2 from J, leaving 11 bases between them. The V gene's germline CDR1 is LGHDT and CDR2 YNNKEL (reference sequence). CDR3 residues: CASASATDTQYF. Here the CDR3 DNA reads TGTGCCTCGGCATCCGCCACAGATACGCAGTATTTT.

In nucleotides, the CDR3 is TGTGCCAGCAGCTTGCGGGTTAGCGCTAGCACAGATACGCAGTATTTT. As protein: CASSLRVSASTDTQYF. The chain combines TRBV5-4 with TRBJ2-3, with a tentative D call TRBD2 (5 bases). Trimming removed 1 base from V and 0 bases from J, with 12 bases in between. There are 16 residues in the CDR3. In germline, CDR1 is SGHNT, CDR2 YYREEE (reference sequence).

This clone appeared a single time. CDR3 sequence reads: CASSLEQGAFGAFF. For the CDR3, the DNA is TGTGCCAGCAGTTTAGAACAGGGGGCTTTCGGAGCTTTCTTT. The rearrangement uses TRBV28 and TRBJ1-1, with 9 bases matching TRBD1. CDR3 length: 14 amino acids. Trimming at V came to 2 bases and at J to 10 bases, leaving 8 bases not matched to a gene. From germline, CDR1 is MDHEN and CDR2 SYDVKM. The whole variable domain, filled in from reference TRBV28 and TRBJ1-1, reads DVKVTQSSRYLVKRTGEKVFLECVQDMDHENMFWYRQDPGLGLRLIYFSYDVKMKEKGDIPEGYSVSREKKERFSLILESASTNQTSMYLCASSLEQGAFGAFFGQGTRLTVV.

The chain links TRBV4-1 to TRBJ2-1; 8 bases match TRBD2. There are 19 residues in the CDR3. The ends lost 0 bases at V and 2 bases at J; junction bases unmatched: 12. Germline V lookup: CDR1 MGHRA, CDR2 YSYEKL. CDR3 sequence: CASSQDLVREGLAYNEQFF. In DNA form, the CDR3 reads TGCGCCAGCAGCCAAGATCTGGTCCGGGAGGGCCTTGCCTACAATGAGCAGTTCTTC.

CDR3 residues: CASSLGGESYYNEQFF. As DNA, the CDR3 is TGCGCCAGCAGCTTGGGCGGGGAGTCCTACTACAATGAGCAGTTCTTC. The chain uses TRBV5-1 and TRBJ2-1, with D maybe TRBD2 (6 bases). Germline CDR1 SGHRS, CDR2 YFSETQ. The CDR3 covers 16 residues. Trimming removed 0 bases at V and 3 bases at J, with 13 bases between. The whole variable domain, filled in from reference TRBV5-1 and TRBJ2-1, reads KAGVTQTPRYLIKTRGQQVTLSCSPISGHRSVSWYQQTPGQGLQFLFEYFSETQRNKGNFPGRFSGRQFSNSRSEMNVSTLELGDSALYLCASSLGGESYYNEQFFGPGTRLTVL.

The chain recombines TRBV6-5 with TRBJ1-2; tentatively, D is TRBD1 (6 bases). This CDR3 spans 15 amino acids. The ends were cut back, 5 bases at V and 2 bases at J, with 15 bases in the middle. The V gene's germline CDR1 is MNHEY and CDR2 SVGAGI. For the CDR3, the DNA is TGTGCCAGCAGTATAGCCGGGACAACCAACTATGGCTACACCTTC. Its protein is CASSIAGTTNYGYTF.

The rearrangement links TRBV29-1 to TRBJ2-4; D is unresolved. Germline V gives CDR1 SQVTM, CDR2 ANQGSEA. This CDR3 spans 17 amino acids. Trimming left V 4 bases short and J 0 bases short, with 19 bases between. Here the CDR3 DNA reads TGCAGCGTTGTGGAGAACACTGGGGTTCTAGCCAAAAACATTCAGTACTTC. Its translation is CSVVENTGVLAKNIQYF.